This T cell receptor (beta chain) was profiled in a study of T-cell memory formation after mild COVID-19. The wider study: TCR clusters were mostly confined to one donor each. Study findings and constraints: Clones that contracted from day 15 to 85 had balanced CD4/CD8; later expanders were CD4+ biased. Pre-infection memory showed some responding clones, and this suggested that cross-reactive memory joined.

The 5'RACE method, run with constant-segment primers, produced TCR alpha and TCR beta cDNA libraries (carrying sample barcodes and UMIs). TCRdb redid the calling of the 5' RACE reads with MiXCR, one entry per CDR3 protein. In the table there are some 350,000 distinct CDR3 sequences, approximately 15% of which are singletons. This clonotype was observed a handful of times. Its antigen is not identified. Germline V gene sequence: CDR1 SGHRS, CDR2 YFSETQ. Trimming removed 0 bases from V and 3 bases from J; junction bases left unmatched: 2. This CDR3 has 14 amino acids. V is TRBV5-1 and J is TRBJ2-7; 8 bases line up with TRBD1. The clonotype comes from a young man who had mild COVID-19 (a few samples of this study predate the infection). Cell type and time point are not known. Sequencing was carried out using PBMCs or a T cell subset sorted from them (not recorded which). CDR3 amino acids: CASSLGTGIYEQYF. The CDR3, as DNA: TGCGCCAGCAGCTTGGGGACAGGGATCTACGAGCAGTACTTC.